Listed here are 29 T cell receptor beta chains from one sample, sequenced in a study of cytomegalovirus exposure and HLA in healthy donors. A multiplex PCR was run with 60 Vbeta primers and 13 Jbeta primers. Libraries were prepared by immunoSEQ multiplex PCR; TCRdb keeps only in-frame clonotypes and omits some of them. The specimen's table records some 110,000 clones. Source material: PBMCs. These receptor sequences come from a man aged 25 to 45 in good health and CMV-seronegative.

The chain carries TRBV7-8 and TRBJ2-3, with D maybe TRBD2 (5 bases). CDR3 length: 14 residues. The V end lost 3 bases, the J end lost 3 bases, and 10 bases lay between the germline ends. Germline lookup yields CDR1 SGHVS and CDR2 FQNEAQ. CDR3 nucleotides: TGTGCCAGCAGCTTGGCGTGGGAGACAGATACGCAGTATTTT. This codes for CASSLAWETDTQYF.

V and J are TRBV4-1 and TRBJ1-1; the D gene is possibly TRBD1 (6 bases). The V end lost 3 bases, the J end lost 6 bases, and 17 bases lay between the germline ends. The length of the CDR3 is 15 residues. CDR1 and CDR2 from the germline V gene are MGHRA and YSYEKL. For the CDR3, the DNA is TGCGCCAGCAGCCATTTCTCACAGGGTAGCGCTGAAGCTTTCTTT. Protein product: CASSHFSQGSAEAFF.

J is TRBJ2-1 and V is TRBV6-5; D unresolved. CDR1 is MNHEY and CDR2 is SVGAGI in the germline V gene. The V and J ends lost 0 bases and 8 bases respectively, with 11 bases between them. The CDR3 loop spans 14 amino acids. The CDR3: CASSYSTVAHEQFF. In nucleotides, the CDR3 is TGTGCCAGCAGTTACTCCACGGTAGCACATGAGCAGTTCTTC.

The chain is built from TRBV10-1 and TRBJ1-5; 9 bases agree with TRBD1. In germline, CDR1 is WNHNN, CDR2 SYGVQD (reference sequence). The CDR3 is 17 amino acids. V lost 3 bases and J lost 5; bases outside the gene matches: 11. The CDR3: CASSERGSGQGHQPQHF. In DNA form, the CDR3 reads TGCGCCAGCAGTGAAAGGGGCTCGGGACAGGGTCATCAGCCCCAGCATTTT.

This chain connects TRBV27 to TRBJ2-1; 11 bases line up with TRBD2. Losses at the gene ends were 5 bases for V and 2 bases for J; bases not matched to a gene: 5. Per the germline V gene, CDR1 is MNHEY and CDR2 is SMNVEV (reference sequence). The CDR3 contains 16 residues. Here the CDR3 reads CASSPLSGRAYNEQFF. CDR3 nucleotide sequence: TGTGCCAGCAGTCCCCTTAGCGGGAGGGCCTACAATGAGCAGTTCTTC.

The V and J genes are TRBV7-9 and TRBJ2-7, with D perhaps TRBD2 (6 bases). Germline CDR1 is SEHNR and CDR2 is FQNEAQ (reference sequence). This CDR3 comprises 14 residues. Trimming stripped 5 bases from V and 2 bases from J, with 13 bases between. The CDR3 nucleotides are TGTGCCAGCAGCCCAACGGGACTCGCCTACGAGCAGTACTTC. This gives the protein CASSPTGLAYEQYF.

The chain is built from TRBV4-1 and TRBJ2-5, with D possibly TRBD1 on 6 matching bases. The DNA end lines up better with TRBJ2-7; the J call may be wrong. The length of the CDR3 is 15 residues. Germline assignment: CDR1 MGHRA and CDR2 YSYEKL. CDR3 in amino acids: CASSQDQGSSYEQYF. CDR3 in DNA: TGCGCCAGCAGCCAAGATCAGGGGAGCTCCTACGAGCAGTACTTC.

The chain uses TRBV5-1 and TRBJ1-1; 8 bases are a match to TRBD1. The CDR3 covers 15 residues. The V and J ends lost 4 bases and 4 bases, in that order; junction bases with no gene match: 9. CDR1 is SGHRS, CDR2 YFSETQ, per germline. Here the CDR3 DNA reads TGCGCCAGCAGCCCCGAGCTGACAGGGGTCACTGAAGCTTTCTTT. It yields the protein CASSPELTGVTEAFF.

The rearrangement joins TRBV4-3 to TRBJ2-7; D possibly corresponds to TRBD2 (5 bases). Deletions cut 1 base from V and 3 bases from J, with 22 bases between. The CDR3 spans 18 residues. Germline assignment: CDR1 LGHNA and CDR2 YSLEER. The CDR3 DNA reads as TGCGCCAGCAGCCAAGCCCCAGCCGCGGAGGACGTATTCTACGAGCAGTACTTC. It translates to CASSQAPAAEDVFYEQYF.

This chain joins TRBV19 and TRBJ1-5; D is possibly TRBD1 (6 bases). This CDR3 has 13 amino acids. The V and J ends lost 7 bases and 6 bases respectively, with 13 bases between them. The germline gives CDR1 LNHDA, CDR2 SQIVND (reference sequence). CDR3 region: CASTDRLGQPQHF. CDR3 in DNA: TGTGCCAGTACAGACAGGCTGGGTCAGCCCCAGCATTTT.

The chain uses TRBV5-6 and TRBJ2-5; 9 bases match TRBD1. Germline V gene lookup returns CDR1 SGHDT and CDR2 YYEEEE. V lost 2 bases and J lost 5; bases outside the gene matches: 7. CDR3 size: 15 residues. DNA for the CDR3: TGTGCCAGCAGCTTAGGACAGACAGGGGGGGAGACCCAGTACTTC. Amino acid sequence: CASSLGQTGGETQYF.

The chain joins TRBV18 to TRBJ2-3; TRBD1 matches at 7 bases. This CDR3 region has 15 residues. Trimming cost V 5 bases and J 0 bases; bases outside gene matches: 5. CDR1 is KGHSH and CDR2 is LQKENI in the germline V gene. CDR3 in DNA: TGTGCCAGCTCAAGTCTACAGGGGAGCACAGATACGCAGTATTTT. Amino acid sequence: CASSSLQGSTDTQYF.

In DNA, the CDR3 is TGCGCCAGCAGAACCTCGTTGGAGGGCGGAGCAGATACGCAGTATTTT. This codes for CASRTSLEGGADTQYF. This rearrangement joins TRBV5-1 to TRBJ2-3; TRBD2 might be the D (6 bases). V was cut by 5 bases and J by 4 bases, with 20 bases left in between. CDR3 size: 16 residues. Germline V lookup: CDR1 SGHRS, CDR2 YFSETQ.

The chain combines TRBV19 with TRBJ1-6; D is undetermined. This CDR3 comprises 10 residues. V lost 10 bases, J lost 7 bases, and 5 bases lay in between. Germline values: CDR1 LNHDA, CDR2 SQIVND (reference sequence). The CDR3 region is CATGNSPLHF. Written as DNA, the CDR3 is TGTGCCACGGGAAATTCACCCCTCCACTTT. The full variable domain, in which reference TRBV19 and TRBJ1-6 provide the parts outside the CDR3, is DGGITQSPKYLFRKEGQNVTLSCEQNLNHDAMYWYRQDPGQGLRLIYYSQIVNDFQKGDIAEGYSVSREKKESFPLTVTSAQKNPTAFYLCATGNSPLHFGNGTRLTVT.

The chain links TRBV4-3 to TRBJ2-5; weak D call: TRBD2 (5 bases). Trimming shortened V by 3 bases and J by 7 bases, and 15 bases separated the two germline ends. Germline V CDR1 and CDR2: LGHNA, YSLEER. This CDR3 is 14 amino acids long. CDR3 region: CASSQDLDEGTQYF. For the CDR3, the DNA is TGCGCCAGCAGCCAGGACCTGGACGAGGGGACCCAGTACTTC.

This rearrangement joins TRBV4-1 to TRBJ1-6; TRBD1 is a possible D gene (5 bases). Germline lookup yields CDR1 MGHRA and CDR2 YSYEKL. Trimming removed 0 bases at V and 10 bases at J, with 13 bases between. The CDR3 is 15 amino acids. This CDR3 reads CASSQEGRVGSPLHF. In DNA form, the CDR3 reads TGCGCCAGCAGCCAAGAGGGCAGGGTAGGGTCACCCCTCCACTTT.

The chain is built from TRBV19 and TRBJ1-1; D possibly corresponds to TRBD1 (6 bases). The CDR3 spans 13 residues. Germline CDR1 LNHDA, CDR2 SQIVND (reference sequence). Trimming stripped 0 bases from V and 8 bases from J, with 10 bases between. The CDR3 loop reads CASSIEQGGEAFF. CDR3 bases: TGTGCCAGTAGTATAGAACAGGGTGGCGAAGCTTTCTTT.

The chain couples TRBV6-5 to TRBJ2-2; 7 nucleotides line up with TRBD1. V lost 2 bases and J lost 6; bases outside the gene matches: 3. This CDR3 spans 14 amino acids. Germline CDR1 is MNHEY and CDR2 is SVGAGI. CDR3 loop: CASSYDRESGELFF. CDR3 coding DNA: TGTGCCAGCAGTTACGACAGGGAATCCGGGGAGCTGTTTTTT.

The chain links TRBV2 to TRBJ2-5; D perhaps matches TRBD1 (5 bases). V was trimmed by 4 bases and J by 13 bases, leaving 10 bases between them. The CDR3 loop spans 10 amino acids. Germline V gene sequence: CDR1 SNHLY, CDR2 FYNNEI. CDR3 DNA sequence: TGTGCCAGCAGTGGGGGCCTCCCGTACTTC. Encoded protein: CASSGGLPYF.

The rearrangement joins TRBV6-5 to TRBJ1-1; no reliable D call. V shed 5 bases and J shed 1 base, with 11 bases lying between them. CDR3 length: 14 amino acids. Germline V gene data show CDR1 as MNHEY and CDR2 as SVGAGI. This CDR3 is CASSEQPTNTEAFF. CDR3 nucleotide sequence: TGTGCCAGCAGTGAACAGCCCACGAACACTGAAGCTTTCTTT.

The chain employs TRBV28 and TRBJ2-3; D remains ambiguous. Germline V gives CDR1 MDHEN, CDR2 SYDVKM. V was cut by 6 bases and J by 8 bases, with 12 bases left in between. This CDR3 is built from 12 residues. The CDR3 nucleotides are TGTGCCAGCAGCAGACAACCCGGTACGCAGTATTTT. Translating gives CASSRQPGTQYF. Filled out from reference TRBV28 and TRBJ2-3, the complete variable domain reads DVKVTQSSRYLVKRTGEKVFLECVQDMDHENMFWYRQDPGLGLRLIYFSYDVKMKEKGDIPEGYSVSREKKERFSLILESASTNQTSMYLCASSRQPGTQYFGPGTRLTVL.

The chain couples TRBV29-1 to TRBJ2-5; D gene unclear. Looked up from germline, CDR1 is SQVTM and CDR2 is ANQGSEA. This CDR3 region has 11 residues. Trimming stripped 3 bases from V and 5 bases from J, with 7 bases between. CDR3 loop: CSVEAGETQYF. CDR3 DNA sequence: TGCAGCGTTGAGGCAGGCGAGACCCAGTACTTC.

The chain carries TRBV28 and TRBJ1-5; D unresolved. The CDR3 sequence is 13 residues long. The V gene lost 3 bases and the J gene lost 6 bases, with 9 bases spanning the gap. Per germline, CDR1 MDHEN and CDR2 SYDVKM. Here the CDR3 DNA reads TGTGCCAGCAGTTTGGGAGGTCCTCAGCCCCAGCATTTT. It encodes CASSLGGPQPQHF.

J is TRBJ2-3 and V is TRBV30, with 9 bases matching TRBD1. Trimming took 8 bases from V and 2 from J; bases not matched to a gene: 8. CDR1 is GTSNPN, CDR2 SVGIG, per germline (reference sequence). The CDR3 spans 14 residues. The CDR3 spells CAVGGTGITDTQYF. In nucleotides, the CDR3 is TGTGCCGTTGGGGGGACAGGGATCACAGATACGCAGTATTTT.

The gene calls are TRBV30 and TRBJ1-2, with D uncertain. This CDR3 is built from 11 residues. The V and J ends lost 8 bases and 8 bases respectively, with 15 bases between them. CDR1 and CDR2 from the germline V gene are GTSNPN and SVGIG (reference sequence). The CDR3 loop is CANQALRGYTF. CDR3 nucleotide sequence: TGTGCCAACCAAGCTCTTCGGGGCTACACCTTC.

The chain couples TRBV28 to TRBJ2-7; perhaps TRBD1 as D (5 bases). Between the trimmed V and J ends, which lost 3 bases and 2 bases, there was a span of 11 bases. CDR1 and CDR2 from the germline V gene are MDHEN and SYDVKM. This CDR3 has 14 amino acids. The CDR3 region is CASSLILGAYEQYF. CDR3 DNA sequence: TGTGCCAGCAGTTTGATTTTAGGGGCCTACGAGCAGTACTTC. Full variable domain (remainder filled in from reference TRBV28 and TRBJ2-7): DVKVTQSSRYLVKRTGEKVFLECVQDMDHENMFWYRQDPGLGLRLIYFSYDVKMKEKGDIPEGYSVSREKKERFSLILESASTNQTSMYLCASSLILGAYEQYFGPGTRLTVT.

This rearrangement joins TRBV5-1 to TRBJ1-6, with 9 nucleotides matching TRBD1. V lost 3 bases and J lost 7; bases outside the gene matches: 5. Germline lookup yields CDR1 SGHRS and CDR2 YFSETQ. The CDR3 length is 15 residues. In DNA form, the CDR3 reads TGCGCCAGCAGCTCGGCCGGGACAGGGAATTCACCCCTCCACTTT. It is translated as CASSSAGTGNSPLHF.

CDR3 loop: CASSLDSGEHEKLFF. CDR3 nucleotide sequence: TGTGCCAGCAGCTTAGATTCGGGGGAACATGAAAAACTGTTTTTT. The V and J genes are TRBV11-2 and TRBJ1-4; the D gene is possibly TRBD1 (5 bases). The germline CDR1 and CDR2 sequences are SGHAT and FQNNGV. The length of the CDR3 is 15 residues. V lost 0 bases to trimming and J lost 6 bases, with 11 bases between them.

The chain combines TRBV2 with TRBJ2-7, with 10 bases matching TRBD1. V gave up 6 bases and J gave up 3 bases; unmatched junction bases: 8. The CDR3 loop spans 15 amino acids. Germline CDR1 and CDR2: SNHLY and FYNNEI. DNA for the CDR3: TGTGCCAGCAGGGCGAGACAGGGGGCGGGCTACGAGCAGTACTTC. It specifies CASRARQGAGYEQYF.